Listed here are 20 T cell receptor beta chains from one sample, sequenced in a study of shared T cell receptors in the human thymus (dated by TCRdb to about 2021). Receptors were amplified or captured by the immunoSEQ multiplex PCR assay. The clones in this table, taken by TCRdb from immuneACCESS, are in-frame only. Not every clone is retained; where verified, under half of the shortfall comes from an unresolved V gene, and the cause of the rest is unknown. This sample holds about 660,000 clones; around 87% were observed only once. The ten top clones hold 0.0094% of the sample. This sample also belongs to another study, concerning human thymus T cells.

The material sequenced was thymocytes. The receptors shown here come from a boy younger than two with a congenital heart defect. Donor details come from another sample of the same person, matched by shared clones.

The chain has TRBV2 and TRBJ1-5; 7 positions agree with TRBD1. V shed 6 bases, J shed 11 bases, and the junction held 16 bases outside the gene matches. This CDR3 comprises 15 residues. Looked up from germline, CDR1 is SNHLY and CDR2 is FYNNEI. The CDR3: CASRIGQAADRAQHF. CDR3 nucleotide sequence: TGTGCCAGCAGGATAGGACAGGCGGCGGATCGGGCCCAGCATTTT.

This clone was counted a single time. The chain couples TRBV15 to TRBJ1-2, with 7 nucleotides matching TRBD1. CDR1 is LNHNV and CDR2 is YYDKDF in the germline V gene (reference sequence). The length of the CDR3 is 13 residues. V lost 0 bases to trimming and J lost 12 bases; unmatched junction nucleotides: 7. This CDR3 reads CATSRDRLGTDTF. The CDR3 nucleotides read TGTGCCACCAGCAGAGACCGATTGGGGACAGACACCTTC. The whole variable domain, remainder taken from reference TRBV15 and TRBJ1-2, is DAMVIQNPRYQVTQFGKPVTLSCSQTLNHNVMYWYQQKSSQAPKLLFHYYDKDFNNEADTPDNFQSRRPNTSFCFLDIRSPGLGDTAMYLCATSRDRLGTDTFGSGTRLTVV.

This chain uses TRBV9 with TRBJ2-1; TRBD2 matches 9 bases. The CDR3 runs to 15 residues. CDR1 and CDR2 (germline): SGDLS, YYNGEE. V lost 4 bases, J lost 4 bases, and 6 bases stayed unmatched. The DNA for the CDR3 is TGTGCCAGCAGCCCACGCGGGAGGGGGTACAATGAGCAGTTCTTC. Its protein product is CASSPRGRGYNEQFF. Full variable domain (missing parts from reference TRBV9 and TRBJ2-1): DSGVTQTPKHLITATGQRVTLRCSPRSGDLSVYWYQQSLDQGLQFLIQYYNGEERAKGNILERFSAQQFPDLHSELNLSSLELGDSALYFCASSPRGRGYNEQFFGPGTRLTVL.

The chain carries TRBV2 and TRBJ1-2; D uncertain. Germline lookup yields CDR1 SNHLY and CDR2 FYNNEI. This CDR3 has 13 amino acids. Trimming took off 2 bases at V and 5 bases at J, with 9 bases between the two ends. This CDR3 reads CASSESPLYGYTF. CDR3 nucleotide sequence: TGTGCCAGCAGTGAATCCCCCCTATATGGCTACACCTTC.

The CDR3 reads CASSSSGVDADTQYF. CDR3 nucleotide sequence: TGTGCCAGCAGCTCTTCGGGAGTCGACGCAGATACGCAGTATTTT. V gene TRBV28 combines with J gene TRBJ2-3; D might be TRBD2 (6 bases). The germline V gene has CDR1 MDHEN and CDR2 SYDVKM. V was shortened by 6 bases and J by 4 bases, with 17 bases between the two germline ends. This CDR3 region has 15 residues. Looking up the rest from reference TRBV28 and TRBJ2-3 gives the full variable domain: DVKVTQSSRYLVKRTGEKVFLECVQDMDHENMFWYRQDPGLGLRLIYFSYDVKMKEKGDIPEGYSVSREKKERFSLILESASTNQTSMYLCASSSSGVDADTQYFGPGTRLTVL.

This clone has just one count. The rearrangement links TRBV4-2 to TRBJ1-6; D unclear. This CDR3 is 15 amino acids long. V lost 0 bases to trimming and J lost 4 bases, with 7 bases between them. Germline-derived CDR1 and CDR2 are LGHNA and YNFKEQ. In nucleotides, the CDR3 is TGTGCCAGCAGCCAAGATTCGGGTTATAATTCACCCCTCCACTTT. Its protein is CASSQDSGYNSPLHF.

The chain has TRBV27 and TRBJ2-3; 10 positions agree with TRBD1. CDR1 and CDR2 (germline): MNHEY, SMNVEV (reference sequence). The CDR3 runs to 17 residues. Unmatched junction bases numbered 7, after V lost 3 bases and J lost 1 base. The CDR3 DNA is TGTGCCAGCAGTTTGTTGCGAGGGACAGGGGGCACAGATACGCAGTATTTT. Translating gives CASSLLRGTGGTDTQYF.

The chain uses TRBV29-1 and TRBJ2-2, with 15 bases matching TRBD2. The CDR3 sequence is 18 residues long. The germline gives CDR1 SQVTM, CDR2 ANQGSEA. With V trimmed by 7 bases and J by 1 base, 10 bases remained unmatched. CDR3 sequence (DNA): TGCAGCGCTGGGCCGGGACTAGCGGGAGGACGGAACACCGGGGAGCTGTTTTTT. Its translation: CSAGPGLAGGRNTGELFF.

The J gene is TRBJ2-5, the V gene TRBV7-8, with TRBD2 matching 14 bases. The better agreement between TRBJ2-7 and the DNA end casts doubt on the J call. The CDR3 sequence is 17 residues long. Germline V lookup: CDR1 SGHVS, CDR2 FQNEAQ. The CDR3 sequence is CASSLVGTSGSPYEQYF. The CDR3 DNA follows: TGTGCCAGCAGCTTAGTAGGGACTAGCGGGAGCCCCTACGAGCAGTACTTC.

The chain joins TRBV21-1 to TRBJ2-7; TRBD1 is the table's D call, not checked against the DNA. TRBV21-1 is marked as a pseudogene. This CDR3 is 14 amino acids long. The CDR3 is CARPSRDRYYEQYF. CDR3 coding DNA: TGTGCCAGGCCAAGCCGGGACAGGTACTACGAGCAGTACTTC.

The chain has TRBV5-1 and TRBJ2-7; D is unclear. V was pared by 4 bases and J by 0 bases, with 17 bases between. This CDR3 has 16 amino acids. Germline CDR1 is SGHRS and CDR2 is YFSETQ. CDR3 DNA: TGCGCCAGCAGCCTCGAAACGAGAGGCCGCTCCTACGAGCAGTACTTC. Its protein product is CASSLETRGRSYEQYF.

V is TRBV28 and J is TRBJ1-2; 9 nucleotides line up with TRBD1. The CDR3 is made up of 13 amino acids. Trimming took 7 bases from V and 8 from J; bases not matched to a gene: 8. The germline CDR1 and CDR2 sequences are MDHEN and SYDVKM. CDR3 loop: CASTLQGAEGYTF. The CDR3 nucleotides read TGTGCCAGCACATTACAGGGGGCAGAAGGCTACACCTTC.

The chain employs TRBV10-3 and TRBJ2-3; D call uncertain. CDR1 is ENHRY and CDR2 is SYGVKD in the germline V gene. The CDR3 runs 12 residues. V was pared by 3 bases and J by 4 bases, with 5 bases between. CDR3 sequence: CAISDLSDTQYF. Here the CDR3 DNA reads TGTGCCATCAGTGACCTATCAGATACGCAGTATTTT.

The rearrangement links TRBV7-9 to TRBJ2-3; TRBD1 is a possible D gene (5 bases). V shed 4 bases and J shed 6 bases, with 20 bases lying between them. The CDR3 totals 16 residues. CDR1 SEHNR and CDR2 FQNEAQ come from the germline V gene (reference sequence). CDR3 region: CASSSPPDTDADTQYF. The DNA for the CDR3 is TGTGCCAGCAGCTCCCCCCCGGACACGGACGCGGATACGCAGTATTTT.

The chain is built from TRBV12-5 and TRBJ1-1; possible D gene TRBD1, 5 bases. V was trimmed by 11 bases and J by 8 bases, leaving 6 bases between them. The CDR3 loop spans 8 amino acids. From germline, CDR1 is LGHNT and CDR2 FRNRAP. In DNA, the CDR3 is TGTGCTTGGGGCGAAGCTTTCTTT. It encodes CAWGEAFF.

The V gene is TRBV30, the J gene TRBJ1-5, with D tentatively TRBD1 (5 bases). The CDR3 sequence is 15 residues long. Germline V gene lookup returns CDR1 GTSNPN and CDR2 SVGIG (reference sequence). V was trimmed by 0 bases and J by 11 bases, leaving 20 bases between them. The CDR3 protein is CAWSVRGRGIATQHF. CDR3 coding DNA: TGTGCCTGGAGTGTTCGGGGGAGAGGGATCGCGACCCAGCATTTT.

This clone was found a few times. V gene TRBV14 combines with J gene TRBJ2-5, with 9 bases fitting TRBD2. The CDR3 has 18 amino acids. Looked up from germline, CDR1 is SGHDN and CDR2 is FVKESK. The junction had 14 bases not matched to a gene; V was cut back by 1 base and J by 5 bases. The CDR3 is CASSQAGQPSGIPETQYF. The CDR3 bases are TGTGCCAGCAGCCAAGCAGGCCAGCCTAGCGGGATACCGGAGACCCAGTACTTC.

This clone has a single count. The genes are TRBV5-6 and TRBJ1-1; D may be TRBD1 (5 bases). The CDR3 has 15 amino acids. Germline assignment: CDR1 SGHDT and CDR2 YYEEEE. V dropped 2 bases and J dropped 11 bases, with 22 bases sitting between them. CDR3 sequence reads: CASSFPSGGSTWAFF. The CDR3 coding sequence is TGTGCCAGCAGCTTTCCGAGTGGGGGGAGCACCTGGGCTTTCTTT.

The genes are TRBV4-3 and TRBJ2-7; a weak D match, TRBD1 (5 bases). Germline V lookup: CDR1 LGHNA, CDR2 YSLEER. Between the trimmed V and J ends, which lost 1 base and 7 bases, there was a span of 17 bases. This CDR3 contains 15 residues. CDR3 sequence reads: CASSQVARESSEQYF. CDR3 coding DNA: TGCGCCAGCAGCCAAGTCGCCAGGGAAAGCTCTGAGCAGTACTTC.

This sequence joins TRBV16 and TRBJ1-2; weak D call: TRBD1 (5 bases). This CDR3 spans 16 amino acids. V was shortened by 6 bases and J by 0 bases, with 17 bases between the two germline ends. Germline V gene data show CDR1 as KGHSY and CDR2 as FQNENV. The CDR3 sequence is CASSYDRDLPNYGYTF. CDR3 in DNA: TGTGCCAGCAGTTACGACAGAGACTTACCTAACTATGGCTACACCTTC.